The source of this T cell receptor beta chain is a study of T cells in Graves' hyperthyroidism and ophthalmopathy. This clonotype was recorded at least ten times. V shed 6 bases and J 0 bases; nucleotides not matched to a gene: 3. CDR1 is MDHEN, CDR2 SYDVKM, per germline. This CDR3 spans 14 amino acids. TCR beta CDR3 regions were amplified from RNA. The HTBI set primed first-round TCR CDR3 RT-PCR. TCRdb recomputed calls from the multiplex PCR reads with MiXCR, one row per CDR3 protein. The sample lists fewer than 350,000 distinct CDR3 sequences, around 18% seen once, with around a sixth in the top ten.

This rearrangement joins TRBV28 to TRBJ1-2; 8 bases agree with TRBD1. The receptor was derived from a woman aged 40 to 50 with Graves' ophthalmopathy. Material: blood. The CDR3 DNA reads as TGTGCCAGCAGGACAGGGGTAGCTAACTATGGCTACACCTTC. It yields the protein CASRTGVANYGYTF.